The 6 T cell receptor beta chains presented below share a single source sample, sequenced in a study of T-cell reconstitution after alpha-beta-depleted transplantation in children. This sample's TCRbeta library carried unique molecular identifier barcodes. From the PCR reads, TCRdb called clonotypes with MiXCR, one entry per CDR3 protein. The table records roughly 500,000 distinct CDR3 sequences, about 18% of them present only once. Specimen: PBMCs from the stem cell graft donor, collected from the stem cell graft. The source of these receptors is a human donor who donated a stem cell graft to a child with acute lymphoblastic leukemia.

In its sample, this clonotype was seen a few times. V usage is TRBV30 and J usage is TRBJ2-2; D remains unclear. The V gene's germline CDR1 is GTSNPN and CDR2 SVGIG (reference sequence). The length of the CDR3 is 13 residues. V shed 5 bases and J shed 6 bases, with 13 bases lying between them. The CDR3 nucleotides read TGTGCCTGGGACCCGTTGGACGCCGGGGAGCTGTTTTTT. This sequence encodes CAWDPLDAGELFF. The full variable domain, with the rest looked up from reference TRBV30 and TRBJ2-2, is SQTIHQWPATLVQPVGSPLSLECTVEGTSNPNLYWYRQAAGRGLQLLFYSVGIGQISSEVPQNLSASRPQDRQFILSSKKLLLSDSGFYLCAWDPLDAGELFFGEGSRLTVL.

This clonotype has just a few counts. This chain links TRBV20-1 with TRBJ2-7; 9 bases are a match to TRBD2. Germline-derived CDR1 and CDR2 are DFQATT and SNEGSKA (reference sequence). Unmatched junction bases numbered 11, after V lost 0 bases and J lost 5 bases. The CDR3 has 16 amino acids. Here the CDR3 DNA reads TGCAGTGCTAGAGATGTGGACCCCGGGACTAGCCACGAGCAGTACTTC. Translated: CSARDVDPGTSHEQYF.

The chain is built from TRBV12-3 or TRBV12-4 and TRBJ1-6; perhaps TRBD1 as D (6 bases). V lost 5 bases and J 16 bases, leaving 21 bases between the germline ends. CDR3 length: 14 amino acids. CDR3 DNA sequence: TGTGCCAGCAGTAGCCCGGGACAACTCGTTCCTCTCCACTTT. This sequence encodes CASSSPGQLVPLHF.

The gene calls are TRBV3-1 and TRBJ2-1; 11 bases line up with TRBD2. CDR3 length: 16 residues. The V gene's germline CDR1 is LGHDT and CDR2 YNNKEL (reference sequence). The trim removed 4 bases at V and 6 bases at J, leaving 8 bases unmatched. CDR3 coding DNA: TGTGCCAGCAGCCCCTTTAGCGGGAGGGACTCCAATGAGCAGTTCTTC. Translation: CASSPFSGRDSNEQFF.

The chain is built from TRBV19 and TRBJ2-5; D is possibly TRBD1 (5 bases). The V end lost 5 bases, the J end lost 3 bases, and 10 bases lay between the germline ends. In germline, CDR1 is LNHDA, CDR2 SQIVND (reference sequence). The CDR3 is 13 residues long. The CDR3 DNA reads as TGTGCCAGTAGTTTACGACAGAAAGAGACCCAGTACTTC. As protein: CASSLRQKETQYF.

The sample holds a few counts of this clonotype. The rearrangement links TRBV4-1 to TRBJ2-6; TRBD1 aligns across 10 bases. The germline V gene encodes CDR1 MGHRA and CDR2 YSYEKL. With 3 bases clipped from V and 1 base from J, the junction kept 6 bases outside the gene matches. This CDR3 has 18 residues. The CDR3 spells CASSQTGTGVSGANVLTF. CDR3 coding DNA: TGCGCCAGCAGCCAGACCGGGACAGGGGTTTCTGGGGCCAACGTCCTGACTTTC.